This entry lists 23 T cell receptor beta chains sequenced from one sample in a study of cytomegalovirus exposure and HLA in healthy donors. Sequencing was performed with immunoSEQ multiplex PCR; in TCRdb, only in-frame clones are kept and a portion is missing. Altogether some 79,000 clones are present, 94% being singletons, with the ten largest covering 3% to 3.5%. Sequenced material: PBMCs. The receptors derive from a woman aged 18-29 years in good health and CMV-seropositive.

The gene calls are TRBV28 and TRBJ1-2; 9 bases match TRBD1. CDR1 is MDHEN, CDR2 SYDVKM, per germline. J lost 4 bases, V lost 6 bases, and 12 bases had no gene match. This CDR3 has 16 amino acids. CDR3 residues: CASRENRGHSIYGYTF. CDR3 nucleotides: TGTGCCAGCAGGGAAAACAGGGGGCACAGTATCTATGGCTACACCTTC.

The chain joins TRBV9 to TRBJ2-5; weak D call: TRBD2 (5 bases). The length of the CDR3 is 19 residues. Per the germline V gene, CDR1 is SGDLS and CDR2 is YYNGEE. Trimming took off 0 bases at V and 1 base at J, with 22 bases between the two ends. CDR3 protein: CASSVGESHGAGFQETQYF. Written as DNA, the CDR3 is TGTGCCAGCAGCGTAGGGGAGTCCCACGGAGCCGGTTTCCAAGAGACCCAGTACTTC.

The V gene is TRBV2, the J gene TRBJ1-3; D is undetermined. Germline CDR1 and CDR2: SNHLY and FYNNEI. The V end lost 6 bases, the J end lost 4 bases, and 13 bases lay between the germline ends. The CDR3 contains 14 residues. Here the CDR3 reads CASRYQAGGNTIYF. In DNA, the CDR3 is TGTGCCAGCAGGTACCAGGCGGGAGGAAACACCATATATTTT.

The V call is TRBV7-9, the J call TRBJ2-1, with TRBD1 matching over 11 bases. Germline CDR1 reads SEHNR; CDR2 reads FQNEAQ (reference sequence). The CDR3 contains 16 residues. Unmatched junction bases numbered 11, after V lost 5 bases and J lost 8 bases. CDR3 residues: CASSKDRGRGGDEQFF. CDR3 DNA sequence: TGTGCCAGCAGCAAGGACAGGGGGCGCGGAGGCGATGAGCAGTTCTTC.

The genes are TRBV27 and TRBJ2-1; D is uncertain. The V gene's germline CDR1 is MNHEY and CDR2 SMNVEV (reference sequence). With 2 bases removed from V and 0 bases from J, the gap between germline ends came to 8 bases. The CDR3 consists of 15 residues. CDR3 residues: CASSLLPSSYNEQFF. As DNA, the CDR3 is TGTGCCAGCAGTTTACTACCGAGCTCCTACAATGAGCAGTTCTTC.

The J gene is TRBJ2-1, the V gene TRBV6-1; TRBD1 is a possible D gene (6 bases). This CDR3 is 15 amino acids long. Per germline, CDR1 MNHNS and CDR2 SASEGT. Trimming left V 6 bases short and J 10 bases short, with 22 bases between. The CDR3 is CASREDRLLSIEQFF. CDR3 in DNA: TGTGCCAGCAGGGAGGACAGATTGCTATCGATCGAGCAGTTCTTC.

The chain uses TRBV7-3 and TRBJ2-1, with D tentatively TRBD2 (6 bases). Germline V CDR1 and CDR2: SGHTA, FQGTGA. Trimming took 3 bases from V and 4 from J, leaving 13 bases between them. The CDR3 length is 15 residues. The CDR3 here is CASSLGFGGYNEQFF. CDR3 in DNA: TGTGCCAGCAGCTTGGGTTTCGGGGGATACAATGAGCAGTTCTTC.

The chain is built from TRBV6-5 and TRBJ1-4; no clear D. The germline V and J ends were trimmed by 4 bases and 0 bases, with 12 bases remaining between them. The CDR3 has 16 amino acids. CDR1 MNHEY and CDR2 SVGAGI come from the germline V gene. CDR3 sequence: CASSSSPLATNEKLFF. Written as DNA, the CDR3 is TGTGCCAGCAGTTCATCCCCACTTGCAACTAATGAAAAACTGTTTTTT.

This sequence joins TRBV7-9 and TRBJ2-3; 11 bases align to TRBD2. The CDR3 contains 15 residues. V lost 6 bases and J lost 3; bases outside the gene matches: 5. Germline V gives CDR1 SEHNR, CDR2 FQNEAQ (reference sequence). The DNA for the CDR3 is TGTGCCAGCAGACTAGCGGGAGATGTTACAGATACGCAGTATTTT. Its protein product is CASRLAGDVTDTQYF.

V is TRBV28 and J is TRBJ1-6, with a possible D match to TRBD1 (5 bases). Germline values: CDR1 MDHEN, CDR2 SYDVKM. The CDR3 extends over 18 amino acids. Trimming left V 3 bases short and J 7 bases short, with 22 bases between. The CDR3 loop is CASSFWAWFGARNSPLHF. The CDR3 DNA reads as TGTGCCAGCAGTTTTTGGGCCTGGTTTGGGGCGAGGAATTCACCCCTCCACTTT.

The gene calls are TRBV7-2 and TRBJ1-4; 8 positions match TRBD1. Losses at the gene ends were 5 bases for V and 11 bases for J; bases not matched to a gene: 16. CDR3 length equals 16 residues. CDR1 and CDR2 from the germline V gene are SGHTA and FQGNSA. The CDR3 nucleotides are TGTGCCAGCAGCCCAGGGGGCTCAAGCAGTTCTCCCAAACTGTTTTTT. Protein sequence: CASSPGGSSSSPKLFF.

J is TRBJ1-5 and V is TRBV11-2, with 8 nucleotides matching TRBD1. The J segment lost 5 bases and the V segment lost 4 bases, leaving 7 bases of the junction unmatched. Per the germline V gene, CDR1 is SGHAT and CDR2 is FQNNGV. The CDR3 covers 15 residues. In DNA form, the CDR3 reads TGTGCCAGCAGCTCCGGACAGGGAAATCATCAGCCCCAGCATTTT. Translated: CASSSGQGNHQPQHF.

The chain recombines TRBV13 with TRBJ1-2, with TRBD1 as a possible D gene (5 bases). Trimming removed 3 bases at V and 4 bases at J, with 9 bases between. The CDR3 loop spans 13 amino acids. The germline V gene has CDR1 PRHDT and CDR2 FYEKMQ (reference sequence). For the CDR3, the DNA is TGTGCCAGCAGCTTGGGGGGACTCTATGGCTACACCTTC. Amino acids: CASSLGGLYGYTF.

This sequence joins TRBV7-3 and TRBJ2-1; 8 nucleotides agree with TRBD2. CDR3 length: 16 amino acids. Germline loops: CDR1 SGHTA, CDR2 FQGTGA. J lost 5 bases, V lost 3 bases, and 9 bases had no gene match. The CDR3 region is CASSFSSGTKDNEQFF. CDR3 in DNA: TGTGCCAGCAGCTTCAGTAGCGGGACCAAAGACAATGAGCAGTTCTTC.

The chain has TRBV9 and TRBJ1-2; D ambiguous. V lost 3 bases and J lost 0, with 9 bases in between. This CDR3 has 14 residues. Germline loops: CDR1 SGDLS, CDR2 YYNGEE. The CDR3 region is CASSADGTNYGYTF. CDR3 DNA sequence: TGTGCCAGCAGCGCGGACGGGACTAACTATGGCTACACCTTC.

As concerns this clone: The limits of the CDR3 on the DNA are not certain, so only TCRdb's listed CDR3 is given. This chain links TRBV28 with TRBJ2-5; TRBD1 is the table's D call and was not checked against the DNA. CDR1 and CDR2 from the germline V gene are MDHEN and SYDVKM. The CDR3 region is 15 residues in length, termini included. CDR3 sequence: CASSSSDRDQETQYF.

This clone appeared a few times. The V call is TRBV5-1, the J call TRBJ1-4; unclear D gene. Trimming took 3 bases from V and 6 from J, leaving 15 bases between them. CDR3 length: 15 amino acids. Germline CDR1 SGHRS, CDR2 YFSETQ. The CDR3 loop is CASSSNARADEKLFF. For the CDR3, the DNA is TGCGCCAGCAGCTCGAACGCGAGGGCGGATGAAAAACTGTTTTTT.

The V gene is TRBV4-1, the J gene TRBJ1-6; 12 bases map to TRBD1. The CDR3 is 16 residues long. Germline V gene lookup returns CDR1 MGHRA and CDR2 YSYEKL. V shed 4 bases and J 8 bases; nucleotides not matched to a gene: 6. The CDR3 sequence: CASSRWDRGRDSPLHF. As DNA, the CDR3 is TGCGCCAGCAGCCGTTGGGACAGGGGGCGGGATTCACCCCTCCACTTT.

The chain couples TRBV2 to TRBJ2-7; 13 nucleotides match TRBD2. With 8 bases clipped from V and 3 bases from J, the junction kept 7 bases outside the gene matches. The CDR3 spans 15 residues. Per germline, CDR1 SNHLY and CDR2 FYNNEI. The CDR3 loop is CASALAGGELYEQYF. Written as DNA, the CDR3 is TGTGCCAGCGCACTAGCGGGAGGGGAACTCTACGAGCAGTACTTC.

In DNA form, the CDR3 reads TGTGCCAGCAGCTTAAATGGGCTAAGCTACAATGAGCAGTTCTTC. Translating gives CASSLNGLSYNEQFF. The chain employs TRBV7-3 and TRBJ2-1; D remains unclear. Germline values: CDR1 SGHTA, CDR2 FQGTGA. The length of the CDR3 is 15 residues. Between the trimmed V and J ends, which lost 1 base and 3 bases, there was a span of 10 bases.

The gene calls are TRBV7-6 and TRBJ2-5; TRBD1 is a possible D gene (6 bases). The CDR3 runs to 16 residues. With 2 bases removed from V and 1 base from J, the gap between germline ends came to 14 bases. Germline loops: CDR1 SGHVS, CDR2 FNYEAQ. CDR3 sequence (DNA): TGTGCCAGCAGCTTAAACCCACAGGGTATCCAAGAGACCCAGTACTTC. The encoded protein is CASSLNPQGIQETQYF.

This chain links TRBV11-3 with TRBJ2-1, with D maybe TRBD2 (6 bases). Germline-derived CDR1 and CDR2 are SGHNT and YENEEA. V shed 4 bases and J shed 5 bases, with 12 bases lying between them. The CDR3 runs to 14 residues. The CDR3 spells CASSSGEANNEQFF. In DNA form, the CDR3 reads TGTGCCAGCAGCTCGGGAGAGGCTAACAATGAGCAGTTCTTC.

The chain links TRBV4-1 to TRBJ1-6; TRBD1 is a possible D gene (5 bases). This CDR3 is 14 amino acids long. V shed 7 bases and J shed 7 bases, with 14 bases lying between them. Germline CDR1 and CDR2: MGHRA and YSYEKL. The CDR3 here is CASKNDRINSPLHF. CDR3 coding DNA: TGCGCCAGCAAAAATGACAGAATAAATTCACCCCTCCACTTT.